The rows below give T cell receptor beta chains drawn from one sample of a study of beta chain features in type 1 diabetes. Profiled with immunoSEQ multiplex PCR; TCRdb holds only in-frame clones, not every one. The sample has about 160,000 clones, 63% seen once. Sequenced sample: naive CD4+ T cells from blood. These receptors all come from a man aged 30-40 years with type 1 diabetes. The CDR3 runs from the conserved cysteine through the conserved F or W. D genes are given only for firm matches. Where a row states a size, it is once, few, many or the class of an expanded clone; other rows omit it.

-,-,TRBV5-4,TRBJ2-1,TGTGCCAGCAGCTTGGAGGGGGGGCCTTTGTACAATGAGCAGTTCTTC,CASSLEGGPLYNEQFF
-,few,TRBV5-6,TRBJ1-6,TGTGCCAGCAGCTTCTTGCAGCCTAATTCACCCCTCCACTTT,CASSFLQPNSPLHF
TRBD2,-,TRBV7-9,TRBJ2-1,TGTGCCAGCAGCTCCCGACTAGCGGGCTACAATGAGCAGTTCTTC,CASSSRLAGYNEQFF
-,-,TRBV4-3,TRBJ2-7,TGCGCCAGCAGCCCCGCGCTTCACTACGAGCAGTACTTC,CASSPALHYEQYF
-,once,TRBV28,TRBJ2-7,TGTGCCAGCACACCTCAGGTTTCCTACGAGCAGTACTTC,CASTPQVSYEQYF
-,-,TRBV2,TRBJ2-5,TGTGCCAGCAGGACAGACCAAGAGACCCAGTACTTC,CASRTDQETQYF
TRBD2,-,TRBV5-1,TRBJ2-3,TGCGCCAGCAGCTTGGCTACTAGCGGGGGGGCCGATACGCAGTATTTT,CASSLATSGGADTQYF
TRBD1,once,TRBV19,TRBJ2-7,TGTGCCAGTAGTATTATTCAGGGGGCCTCCTACGAGCAGTACTTC,CASSIIQGASYEQYF
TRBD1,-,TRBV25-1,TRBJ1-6,TGTGCCAGCAGTCCCCCGGGACAGGGTTATTCACCCCTCCACTTT,CASSPPGQGYSPLHF
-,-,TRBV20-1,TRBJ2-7,TGCAGTGCTGGCAGGGAATCCGAGCAGTACTTC,CSAGRESEQYF
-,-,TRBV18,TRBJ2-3,TGTGCCAGCTCACCGCTCGGGACCACAGATACGCAGTATTTT,CASSPLGTTDTQYF
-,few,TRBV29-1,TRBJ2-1,TGCAGCGTTTCCCCGAAAGTGGGTGAGCAGTTCTTC,CSVSPKVGEQFF